The source of this T cell receptor (beta chain) is a study of blood T cell repertoires in COVID-19. The CDR3 is 15 residues long. CDR1 and CDR2 from the germline V gene are LNHDA and SQIVND (reference sequence). V was trimmed by 4 bases and J by 0 bases, leaving 11 bases between them. Under the authors' procedure: By means of reference gene primer amplification, nucleated cell counts were estimated. The method was immunoSEQ multiplex PCR; TCRdb's version includes in-frame clones alone and lacks a portion of them. V and J calls and clone size follow that table, whereas D and trimming were derived from the DNA. In the table there are 300,000 or so clones, around four fifths of which are singletons.

Sequenced material: peripheral blood. The clonotype comes from a woman in her 50s with active or convalescent COVID-19. This chain connects TRBV19 to TRBJ2-3; no reliable D call. CDR3 in DNA: TGTGCCAGTAGTAGAACAAAATACAGCACAGATACGCAGTATTTT. Translation: CASSRTKYSTDTQYF.